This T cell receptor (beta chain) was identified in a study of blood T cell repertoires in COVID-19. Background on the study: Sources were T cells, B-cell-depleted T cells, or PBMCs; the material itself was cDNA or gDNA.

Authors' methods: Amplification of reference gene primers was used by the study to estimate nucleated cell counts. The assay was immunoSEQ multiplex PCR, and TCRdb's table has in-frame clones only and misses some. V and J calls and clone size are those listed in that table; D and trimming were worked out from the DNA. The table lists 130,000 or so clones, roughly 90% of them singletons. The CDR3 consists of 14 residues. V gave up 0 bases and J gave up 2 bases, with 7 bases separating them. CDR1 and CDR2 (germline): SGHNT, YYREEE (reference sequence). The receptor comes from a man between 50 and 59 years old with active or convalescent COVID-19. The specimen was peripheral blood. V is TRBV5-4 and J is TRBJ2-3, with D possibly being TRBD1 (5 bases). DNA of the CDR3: TGTGCCAGCAGCTTGGACAGGTACACAGATACGCAGTATTTT. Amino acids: CASSLDRYTDTQYF.